This T cell receptor beta chain stems from a study of blood T cell repertoires in COVID-19. As for the study in general: The United States, Italy and Spain supplied acute and convalescent COVID-19 samples. The analysed material was cDNA or gDNA that came from T cells, B-cell-depleted T cells, or PBMCs.

This clone was seen a few times. Produced via immunoSEQ multiplex PCR; TCRdb's table is partial and in-frame only. The sample yields roughly 400,000 clones, over 85% seen once. Trimming removed 6 bases at V and 3 bases at J, with 8 bases between. Germline V CDR1 and CDR2: WNHNN, SYGVQD (reference sequence). This CDR3 comprises 12 residues. The source is a woman in her twenties or thirties who had recovered from COVID-19. The gene calls are TRBV10-1 and TRBJ2-5, with D possibly matching TRBD1 (5 bases). Sequencing was done on a sample of PBMCs or T cells enriched from blood (not recorded which). The CDR3 DNA follows: TGCGCCAGCAGATCCAGGGAAGAGACCCAGTACTTC. Protein: CASRSREETQYF.